The entry below gives a single T cell receptor (beta chain) sequence along with its context. The CDR3 sequence is 13 residues long. Germline CDR1 ENHRY, CDR2 SYGVKD. With 4 bases removed from V and 9 bases from J, the gap between germline ends came to 13 bases. Original processing methods: Amplification of reference gene primers provided the estimated nucleated cell counts. Profiled with immunoSEQ multiplex PCR; TCRdb holds only in-frame clones, not every one. V, J and clone size are those of that table, while D and trimming were read from the DNA. This table holds around 100,000 clones, under 95% found once. These data belong to a study of blood T cell repertoires in COVID-19. The overall study: T cells, B-cell-depleted T cells, or PBMCs provided the cDNA or gDNA that served as material.

The rearrangement links TRBV10-3 to TRBJ1-5; D call uncertain. The TCR sequence derives from a human donor with active COVID-19. The donor label of this sample is uncertain. Sequencing input: peripheral blood. CDR3 in amino acids: CAISGDGSGPQHF. The CDR3 DNA reads as TGTGCCATCAGTGGTGACGGATCGGGGCCCCAGCATTTT.